Each of the 26 T cell receptor beta chains below was sequenced from the same sample in a study of T cells in Graves' hyperthyroidism and ophthalmopathy. It was RNA transcripts that yielded the amplified TCR beta CDR3 regions. Primed by the HTBI set, a first-round RT-PCR was run on the TCR CDR3. A single record per CDR3 protein comes from TCRdb applying MiXCR to the multiplex PCR reads. The sample shows about 720,000 distinct CDR3 sequences, roughly 15% of them seen only once. Sequencing input: blood. The receptors shown here come from a man aged 18 to 29 with Graves' hyperthyroidism.

This clonotype came up many times. The chain carries TRBV18 and TRBJ1-2, with D possibly matching TRBD1 (5 bases). Trimming took 3 bases from V and 2 from J, leaving 7 bases between them. The V gene's germline CDR1 is KGHSH and CDR2 LQKENI. The CDR3 sequence is 13 residues long. CDR3 sequence: CASSPAGNYGYTF. The CDR3 bases are TGTGCCAGCTCACCGGCAGGGAACTATGGCTACACCTTC.

The V and J genes are TRBV4-2 and TRBJ1-1; the match to TRBD1 covers 11 bases. Germline V lookup: CDR1 LGHNA, CDR2 YNFKEQ. CDR3 length: 16 amino acids. Trimming cost V 1 base and J 1 base; bases outside gene matches: 2. CDR3 in amino acids: CASSQGTGGENTEAFF. In DNA, the CDR3 is TGTGCCAGCAGCCAAGGGACAGGGGGCGAGAACACTGAAGCTTTCTTT.

In this sample, this clonotype turned up many times. V usage is TRBV3-1 and J usage is TRBJ2-7, with a tentative D call TRBD1 (5 bases). Deletions cut 5 bases from V and 2 bases from J, with 13 bases between. Germline CDR1 and CDR2: LGHDT and YNNKEL (reference sequence). This CDR3 spans 14 amino acids. The CDR3 is CASSGSAGTYEQYF. In DNA, the CDR3 is TGTGCCAGCAGCGGGTCGGCAGGGACCTACGAGCAGTACTTC.

This clonotype was recorded many times. The chain couples TRBV27 to TRBJ2-5; D may be TRBD1 (6 bases). The CDR3 runs to 14 residues. Germline V gives CDR1 MNHEY, CDR2 SMNVEV (reference sequence). Between the trimmed V and J ends, which lost 6 bases and 1 base, there was a span of 12 bases. The CDR3 spells CASRIQGLQETQYF. In DNA, the CDR3 is TGTGCCAGCAGAATACAGGGTCTCCAAGAGACCCAGTACTTC.

This clonotype has just a few counts. V usage is TRBV6-2 or TRBV6-3 and J usage is TRBJ2-1, with D tentatively TRBD2 (5 bases). The V end lost 0 bases, the J end lost 5 bases, and 11 bases lay between the germline ends. Germline CDR1 MNHEY, CDR2 SVGEGT. The CDR3 totals 15 residues. Written as DNA, the CDR3 is TGTGCCAGCAGTTACTCCAAGCGGAAAAACAATGAGCAGTTCTTC. Translation gives CASSYSKRKNNEQFF.

The chain links TRBV28 to TRBJ1-5; 9 bases match TRBD1. Trimming cost V 3 bases and J 1 base; bases outside gene matches: 4. In germline, CDR1 is MDHEN, CDR2 SYDVKM. This CDR3 has 16 residues. Here the CDR3 DNA reads TGTGCCAGCAGTTTCCCCGGGACAGGGAGCAATCAGCCCCAGCATTTT. This codes for CASSFPGTGSNQPQHF.

This chain links TRBV10-2 with TRBJ1-3, with 7 positions matching TRBD1. The CDR3 length is 16 residues. Germline trimming cut 3 bases from V and 8 bases from J; bases unmatched to any gene: 13. Germline CDR1 is WSHSY and CDR2 is SAAADI. The CDR3 DNA follows: TGCGCCAGCAGTGACCTCCCGAGGGGGCGATCGGACACCATATATTTT. It codes for CASSDLPRGRSDTIYF.

This clonotype was seen ten or more times. CDR3 sequence reads: CASSHSEGGAQPQHF. The CDR3 bases are TGTGCCAGCTCACACTCGGAGGGGGGCGCACAGCCCCAGCATTTT. The chain recombines TRBV18 with TRBJ1-5, with D tentatively TRBD1 (6 bases). The CDR3 runs to 15 residues. V was trimmed by 4 bases and J by 7 bases, leaving 17 bases between them. CDR1 is KGHSH, CDR2 LQKENI, per germline.

This clonotype was counted at least ten times. The rearrangement joins TRBV28 to TRBJ1-1, with D tentatively TRBD1 (6 bases). The V and J ends lost 7 bases and 3 bases respectively, with 12 bases between them. The CDR3 length is 13 residues. Germline-derived CDR1 and CDR2 are MDHEN and SYDVKM. CDR3 nucleotide sequence: TGTGCCAGCACAGGGCAGGGGTACACTGAAGCTTTCTTT. Its translation is CASTGQGYTEAFF.

This clonotype was picked up a small number of times. The V gene is TRBV25-1, the J gene TRBJ2-7, with TRBD2 matching 11 bases. Germline CDR1 MGHDK, CDR2 SYGVNS. V shed 3 bases and J 2 bases; nucleotides not matched to a gene: 15. This CDR3 region has 19 residues. Here the CDR3 DNA reads TGTGCCAGCAGTGATAACCCGTCTTCCGGGACTAGCGGTCCCTACGAGCAGTACTTC. As protein: CASSDNPSSGTSGPYEQYF.

Remarks on this clonotype: A much larger clone lies a single base off, so this may be a read error. The genes are TRBV28 and TRBJ1-1, with D unresolved. The length of the CDR3 is 14 residues. Germline V gene data show CDR1 as MDHEN and CDR2 as SYDVKM. Between the trimmed V and J ends, which lost 5 bases and 2 bases, there was a span of 12 bases. The CDR3 here is CASSHGLGNTEAFF. CDR3 DNA: TGTGCCAGCAGTCACGGACTGGGAAACACTGAAGCTTTCTTT.

The sample holds a few counts of this clonotype. This chain joins TRBV5-1 and TRBJ2-1, with 9 bases identical to TRBD1. The length of the CDR3 is 15 residues. V lost 2 bases, J lost 2 bases, and 2 bases stayed unmatched. Germline V gene sequence: CDR1 SGHRS, CDR2 YFSETQ. The CDR3 here is CASSFTGGPYNEQFF. The CDR3 nucleotides read TGCGCCAGCAGCTTTACAGGGGGCCCCTACAATGAGCAGTTCTTC.

The V and J genes are TRBV6-1 and TRBJ1-1; D is possibly TRBD1 (5 bases). The V end was cut by 5 bases, the J end by 2 bases, with 12 bases between. CDR1 is MNHNS and CDR2 is SASEGT in the germline V gene. This CDR3 spans 14 amino acids. CDR3 residues: CASSNPQGNTEAFF. The CDR3 nucleotides read TGTGCCAGCAGTAACCCTCAGGGTAACACTGAAGCTTTCTTT.

This clonotype was counted at least ten times. V and J are TRBV24-1 and TRBJ1-2, with TRBD1 as a possible D gene (6 bases). Germline CDR1 is KGHDR and CDR2 is SFDVKD. The CDR3 runs 14 residues. The V and J ends lost 3 bases and 5 bases respectively, with 12 bases between them. The CDR3 DNA follows: TGTGCCACCAGTGATGGACAGACCCCGTATGGCTACACCTTC. This sequence encodes CATSDGQTPYGYTF.

There are many counts of this clonotype. V is TRBV11-3 and J is TRBJ2-3, with TRBD1 as a possible D gene (5 bases). Trimming stripped 8 bases from V and 0 bases from J, with 12 bases between. CDR3 size: 14 residues. From germline, CDR1 is SGHNT and CDR2 YENEEA. The CDR3 sequence is CASSPGFSTDTQYF. CDR3 coding DNA: TGTGCCAGCTCCCCAGGGTTCAGCACAGATACGCAGTATTTT.

This clonotype was recorded at least ten times. The chain is built from TRBV30 and TRBJ2-7, with 11 bases identical to TRBD2. The germline CDR1 and CDR2 sequences are GTSNPN and SVGIG (reference sequence). The CDR3 is 16 amino acids. The junction had 5 bases not matched to a gene; V was cut back by 1 base and J by 0 bases. The CDR3 here is CAWSGRLAGNSYEQYF. In nucleotides, the CDR3 is TGTGCCTGGAGTGGACGACTAGCGGGAAACTCCTACGAGCAGTACTTC. Drawing the rest from reference TRBV30 and TRBJ2-7, the complete variable domain is SQTIHQWPATLVQPVGSPLSLECTVEGTSNPNLYWYRQAAGRGLQLLFYSVGIGQISSEVPQNLSASRPQDRQFILSSKKLLLSDSGFYLCAWSGRLAGNSYEQYFGPGTRLTVT.

This clonotype was counted only a few times. The chain has TRBV3-1 and TRBJ2-2; D may be TRBD2 (6 bases). The CDR3 has 17 amino acids. Looked up from germline, CDR1 is LGHDT and CDR2 is YNNKEL (reference sequence). Trimming left V 0 bases short and J 5 bases short, with 16 bases between. The CDR3 DNA reads as TGTGCCAGCAGCCAAGATAGCGGACTGATGGGGACCGGGGAGCTGTTTTTT. It codes for CASSQDSGLMGTGELFF.

This clonotype was counted a single time. This may be a read error, as it is one base from a much larger clone. The chain links TRBV18 to TRBJ1-1; TRBD1 is a possible D gene (6 bases). The CDR3 totals 15 residues. CDR1 is KGHSH and CDR2 is LQKENI in the germline V gene. The CDR3 nucleotides read TGTGACAGCTCAGAAGCCTCAGGGGCCCACACTGAAGCTTTCTTT. Its protein is CDSSEASGAHTEAFF.

This clonotype turned up a few times. This chain connects TRBV9 to TRBJ2-1, with D possibly being TRBD2 (6 bases). The germline V gene has CDR1 SGDLS and CDR2 YYNGEE. The CDR3 is made up of 15 amino acids. Trimming removed 3 bases from V and 5 bases from J, with 15 bases in between. The DNA for the CDR3 is TGTGCCAGCAGCGACCGGGGACTCAGAGACAATGAGCAGTTCTTC. As protein: CASSDRGLRDNEQFF.

The chain couples TRBV20-1 to TRBJ1-1; D is possibly TRBD1 (5 bases). With 3 bases removed from V and 0 bases from J, the gap between germline ends came to 8 bases. CDR3 length: 13 residues. Germline assignment: CDR1 DFQATT and CDR2 SNEGSKA (reference sequence). DNA for the CDR3: TGCAGTGCTAGGGGCAGGGTGAACACTGAAGCTTTCTTT. This codes for CSARGRVNTEAFF.

This clonotype was seen ten or more times. V is TRBV28 and J is TRBJ2-5; 8 bases fit TRBD1. The J segment lost 4 bases and the V segment lost 5 bases, leaving 12 bases of the junction unmatched. This CDR3 is built from 16 residues. The V gene's germline CDR1 is MDHEN and CDR2 SYDVKM. The CDR3 DNA reads TGTGCCAGCAGTATATATGGGACAGGCAGCGGAGAGACCCAGTACTTC. Translating gives CASSIYGTGSGETQYF.

This clonotype was seen many times. The genes are TRBV12-3 or TRBV12-4 and TRBJ2-7; 12 positions agree with TRBD1. This CDR3 comprises 19 residues. V lost 3 bases, J lost 5 bases, and 17 bases stayed unmatched. The CDR3 spells CASSFWGGTGGENRDEQYF. CDR3 coding DNA: TGTGCCAGCAGTTTTTGGGGAGGGACAGGGGGCGAGAATCGGGACGAGCAGTACTTC.

This clonotype was detected ten times or more. The chain combines TRBV30 with TRBJ2-1; D could derive from TRBD1 or TRBD2 (5 bases each). Looked up from germline, CDR1 is GTSNPN and CDR2 is SVGIG (reference sequence). The ends were cut back, 5 bases at V and 7 bases at J, with 18 bases in the middle. This CDR3 has 14 amino acids. The CDR3 DNA reads as TGTGCCTGGTGCTCCGGGACCCCGGGGAATGAGCAGTTCTTC. It yields the protein CAWCSGTPGNEQFF.

The chain combines TRBV10-3 with TRBJ2-7; 10 bases agree with TRBD2. V was clipped by 6 bases and J by 5 bases; unmatched bases: 4. The CDR3 loop spans 13 amino acids. Per the germline V gene, CDR1 is ENHRY and CDR2 is SYGVKD. The CDR3 region is CAISGTSVHEQYF. The CDR3 bases are TGTGCCATCAGCGGGACTAGCGTTCACGAGCAGTACTTC.

The chain has TRBV28 and TRBJ1-5, with D unresolved. This CDR3 region has 14 residues. V was clipped by 2 bases and J by 5 bases, with 10 bases between them. Germline V CDR1 and CDR2: MDHEN, SYDVKM. CDR3 nucleotides: TGTGCCAGCAGTTTAGCCCCAAAGGATCAGCCCCAGCATTTT. Its translation: CASSLAPKDQPQHF. Full variable domain (remainder filled in from reference TRBV28 and TRBJ1-5): DVKVTQSSRYLVKRTGEKVFLECVQDMDHENMFWYRQDPGLGLRLIYFSYDVKMKEKGDIPEGYSVSREKKERFSLILESASTNQTSMYLCASSLAPKDQPQHFGDGTRLSIL.

In this sample, this clonotype turned up many times. The rearrangement links TRBV2 to TRBJ1-1; D not certain. V was pared by 0 bases and J by 6 bases, with 11 bases between. Germline values: CDR1 SNHLY, CDR2 FYNNEI. This CDR3 comprises 14 residues. This chain's CDR3 is CASSEARGGPEAFF. DNA of the CDR3: TGTGCCAGCAGTGAAGCTCGGGGAGGGCCTGAAGCTTTCTTT.